This T cell receptor beta chain was identified in a study of early T cells in non-severe SARS-CoV-2 infection. Overall study context: Bulk RNA from unsorted whole blood was sequenced; chains were unpaired.

From germline, CDR1 is GTSNPN and CDR2 SVGIG (reference sequence). Trimming removed 7 bases from V and 4 bases from J; junction bases left unmatched: 9. The CDR3 totals 13 residues. Unique molecular identifier tags were affixed to discrete cDNA molecules. TCRdb itself ran the 5' RACE reads through MiXCR, one entry per CDR3 protein. Of roughly 80,000 distinct CDR3 sequences listed, roughly 13% are singletons. On this clonotype: The antigen is unknown.

Study-level results: Matches to VDJdb favored anti-spike CD8 responses and missed private and CD4 specificities.

This chain connects TRBV30 to TRBJ1-1; 7 positions match TRBD1. The TCR sequence derives from an adult who was a healthcare worker with PCR-confirmed SARS-CoV-2 infection or an uninfected control (not recorded which). Sequenced material: whole blood. The CDR3 spells CAFKTGRATEAFF. The CDR3 DNA reads TGTGCCTTCAAGACAGGGAGGGCCACTGAAGCTTTCTTT. Full variable domain (rest looked up from reference TRBV30 and TRBJ1-1): SQTIHQWPATLVQPVGSPLSLECTVEGTSNPNLYWYRQAAGRGLQLLFYSVGIGQISSEVPQNLSASRPQDRQFILSSKKLLLSDSGFYLCAFKTGRATEAFFGQGTRLTVV.